The present T cell receptor beta chain was sequenced within a study of blood T cell repertoires in COVID-19. Study as a whole: PBMCs, B-cell-depleted T cells, or T cells provided the cDNA or gDNA that made up the material.

Recruitment covered about two dozen US areas and drew participants whose ages spanned 18 to 89 years. The V segment lost 5 bases and the J segment 2 bases; nucleotides outside the gene matches: 6. Germline CDR1 reads SGHRS; CDR2 reads YFSETQ. The CDR3 spans 14 residues. This table comes from immunoSEQ multiplex PCR, and its TCRdb copy is limited to in-frame clones, with some not included. Found here are a few hundred thousand clones, approximately 82% of them singletons; the top ten hold 15%. This TCR derives from a man between 40 and 49 years old who had recovered from COVID-19. The material sequenced was PBMCs or T cells enriched from blood (not recorded which). The J gene is TRBJ1-1, the V gene TRBV5-1, with 7 bases fitting TRBD1. The chain's CDR3 is CASSSYRGNTEAFF. The CDR3 DNA is TGCGCCAGCAGTTCGTACAGGGGTAACACTGAAGCTTTCTTT.